The 2 T cell receptor beta chains below were found in one sample sequenced in a study of shared clonotypes between healthy human individuals. Positively selected for CCR7, the CD45RO-negative cells used as naive CD8 cells excluded terminally differentiated effector memory CD45RA+ cells. Using immunoSEQ multiplex PCR, the repertoire was profiled, and TCRdb retains in-frame clones only, with some absent. The table lists around 2,000,000 clones, about 95% of them singletons. Sequences were obtained from naive CD8+ T cells sorted from blood. The receptors were sampled from a man in his late teens or twenties in good health.

The J gene is TRBJ2-1, the V gene TRBV7-9; 13 bases line up with TRBD2. V shed 5 bases and J 10 bases; nucleotides not matched to a gene: 5. Looked up from germline, CDR1 is SEHNR and CDR2 is FQNEAQ (reference sequence). CDR3 length equals 14 residues. The CDR3 bases are TGTGCCAGCAGCGCCGGACTAGCGGGGGACGAGCAGTTCTTC. It translates to CASSAGLAGDEQFF.

Remarks on this clone: At one of its ends the junction is not consistent with the germline gene, which may arise from a read error. The CDR3 nucleotides read TGTGCTAGCAGTTCCGGGCACTCCTACGAGCAGTACTTC. Translating gives CASSSGHSYEQYF. The chain combines TRBV7-7 with TRBJ2-7, with no clear D. In germline, CDR1 is SSHAT, CDR2 FNYEAQ (reference sequence). The CDR3 has 13 residues.